This TCR beta chain was found in a study of radiation and T cells in renal cell carcinoma. TCRdb's copy holds only in-frame clones and misses some; the assay was immunoSEQ multiplex PCR. Of 130,000 to 150,000 clones listed, more than 70% are singletons. V shed 1 base, J shed 4 bases, and the junction held 1 base outside the gene matches. The CDR3 length is 14 residues. Per the germline V gene, CDR1 is MGHDK and CDR2 is SYGVNS. Study-level points and caveats: From baseline, blood top tumor clonotypes peaked at 2 weeks post-radiation.

The time point here: baseline pretreatment blood. Sample treatment: 15 Gy SBRT to primary tumor, nephrectomy 4 weeks later. Worth noting for this clone: Its antigen is currently unknown.

The sequenced sample was blood, obtained from a patient whose treatment included radiotherapy and nephrectomy. This sequence originates from a woman aged 45-60 years with renal cell carcinoma. The chain has TRBV25-1 and TRBJ2-1; 7 bases match TRBD1. CDR3 loop: CASSESGGYNEQFF. The CDR3 DNA is TGTGCCAGCAGTGAATCAGGGGGATACAATGAGCAGTTCTTC.